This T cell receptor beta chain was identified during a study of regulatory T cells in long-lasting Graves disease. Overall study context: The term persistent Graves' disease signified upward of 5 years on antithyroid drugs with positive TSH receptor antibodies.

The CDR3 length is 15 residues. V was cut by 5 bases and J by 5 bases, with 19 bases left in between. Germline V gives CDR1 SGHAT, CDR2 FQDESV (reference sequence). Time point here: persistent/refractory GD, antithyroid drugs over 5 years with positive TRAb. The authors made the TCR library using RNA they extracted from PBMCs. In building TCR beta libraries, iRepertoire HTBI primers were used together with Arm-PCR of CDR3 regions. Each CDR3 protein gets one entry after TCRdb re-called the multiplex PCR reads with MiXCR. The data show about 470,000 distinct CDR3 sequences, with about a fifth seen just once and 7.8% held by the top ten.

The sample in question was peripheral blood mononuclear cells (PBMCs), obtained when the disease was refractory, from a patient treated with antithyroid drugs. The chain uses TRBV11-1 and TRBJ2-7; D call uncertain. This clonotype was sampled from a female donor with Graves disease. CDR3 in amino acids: CASSPGPLTGNEQYF. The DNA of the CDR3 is TGTGCCAGCAGCCCCGGGCCCTTAACTGGGAACGAGCAGTACTTC.